This T cell receptor beta chain was documented in a study of blood T cell repertoires in COVID-19. The table came from immunoSEQ multiplex PCR; TCRdb's copy has only in-frame clones and leaves some out. The table lists about 130,000 clones, 74% of them singletons. This clonotype was obtained from a man aged 80 or over with COVID-19, enrolled during active disease. The specimen was peripheral blood.

As DNA, the CDR3 is TGCGCCAGCAGCTTGATGGCTAGCGGGTGGGATAACTCCTACAATGAGCAGTTCTTC. Translation gives CASSLMASGWDNSYNEQFF. The chain joins TRBV5-1 to TRBJ2-1; 8 bases align to TRBD2. Germline V gene data show CDR1 as SGHRS and CDR2 as YFSETQ. The CDR3 totals 19 residues. Trimming cost V 1 base and J 0 bases; bases outside gene matches: 12.